The rows below give T cell receptor beta chains drawn from one sample of a study of blood T cell repertoires in COVID-19. The assay was immunoSEQ multiplex PCR, and TCRdb's table has in-frame clones only and misses some. This table has over 450,000 clones, roughly nine tenths appearing once. Sequenced material: peripheral blood. These receptors all stem from a man between 18 and 35 years old with COVID-19, enrolled during active disease. The conserved cysteine and the conserved F or W are not part of the CDR3 here. Each record gives: V gene, J gene, clone size, CDR3 protein. The size entry is marked missing in some rows and otherwise reads once, few, many or a size class.

>TRBV27|TRBJ1-2|.
ASSPTPPGQGNYGYT
>TRBV5-4|TRBJ2-1|.
ASSGWTGERGYNEQF
>TRBV5-6|TRBJ2-1|.
ASILLTSPPYNEQF
>TRBV20-1|TRBJ1-1|.
SAQGTAF
>TRBV11-2|TRBJ2-1|.
ASSQGSRYNEQF
>TRBV3-1/TRBV3-2|TRBJ1-4|.
ASSSRTGHATNEKLF
>TRBV5-4|TRBJ1-5|.
ASSSGLPGNQPQH
>TRBV5-5|TRBJ2-7|.
ASSGGAQHYEQY
>TRBV7-2|TRBJ2-3|.
ASRKASGSTDTQY
>TRBV30|TRBJ1-2|.
ACIWGRGRTYGYT
>TRBV27|TRBJ2-6|.
ASSFRGRGGSGANVLT
>TRBV5-6|TRBJ1-1|.
ASTLGRATEAF
>TRBV4-2|TRBJ2-5|.
ASSQGGGAGSKTQY
>TRBV12-3/TRBV12-4|TRBJ1-1|.
ASSWGGGTEAF
>TRBV27|TRBJ1-1|once
ASKTMGQGKNTEAF
>TRBV28|TRBJ2-4|.
ASSPTGVTGNIQY
>TRBV10-1|TRBJ2-7|.
ASSAGGSSYEQY
>TRBV18|TRBJ2-5|.
ASSPSRGEETQY
>TRBV5-4|TRBJ2-1|.
ASSRPLAGGGYNEQF
>TRBV6-5|TRBJ2-7|few
ASNRGGASYEQY
>TRBV19|TRBJ1-4|.
ASSSGEANEKLF
>TRBV19|TRBJ1-2|few
ASRVLGQGHDGYT
>TRBV13|TRBJ1-2|.
ASSLGTSNYGYT
>TRBV9|TRBJ2-7|.
ASSVGPGDSYEQY
>TRBV14|TRBJ1-3|.
ASSLRTVGNTIY
>TRBV7-2|TRBJ2-1|.
ASSLWTSGLNEQF
>TRBV27|TRBJ2-3|.
ASSLLGGPSTDTQY
>TRBV24-1|TRBJ2-1|once
ATSDRRLAGGGKVVYNEQF
>TRBV11-2|TRBJ2-7|.
ASSLHRRGLAETYEQY
>TRBV11-2|TRBJ2-1|.
ASSLGQNNEQF
>TRBV15|TRBJ2-2|.
ATGAPSGLLSGELF
>TRBV3-1/TRBV3-2|TRBJ2-4|once
ASSQDRGGIQY
>TRBV21-1|TRBJ2-4|.
ASTKGILAGINIQY
>TRBV6-5|TRBJ2-7|.
ATSLAYEQY
>TRBV10-3|TRBJ1-1|.
AISERDRGNTEAF
>TRBV12-3/TRBV12-4|TRBJ2-7|.
ASLGQAWDEQY
>TRBV28|TRBJ2-2|.
ASSFQDTQNTGELF
>TRBV5-1|TRBJ1-1|.
ASSSWTGVNTEAF
>TRBV2|TRBJ2-5|.
ASNRAGGQETQY
>TRBV7-2|TRBJ2-3|.
ASSSSRGRNTDTQY
>TRBV6-6|TRBJ1-2|.
ASSGYSKRGYT
>TRBV5-6|TRBJ1-6|few
ASSLSLNSPLH
>TRBV5-1|TRBJ1-1|.
ASRRQGNTEAF
>TRBV24-1|TRBJ1-1|.
ATRRSAAGEAF
>TRBV15|TRBJ2-7|.
ATSRVAGPYEQY
>TRBV5-1|TRBJ2-7|.
ASSFNIAYEQY
>TRBV25-1|TRBJ2-7|.
ASSGAGSYEQY
>TRBV7-9|TRBJ1-4|once
ASSGGRGATNEKLF
>TRBV2|TRBJ2-7|.
ASRGLADSYEQY
>TRBV3-1/TRBV3-2|TRBJ2-7|.
ASSSSGGAPYEQY
>TRBV6-5|TRBJ1-5|.
ASRATGYQPQH
>TRBV2|TRBJ1-6|.
ASGRDRGNSPLH
>TRBV4-2|TRBJ2-4|.
ASSRESGRGVNIQY
>TRBV10-3|TRBJ1-2|.
AISDYGTGQGAGGYT
>TRBV24-1|TRBJ2-1|.
ATSDLAGGTYNEQF